This T cell receptor (beta chain) came from a study of quantifying T cell responses using KT2 cells. Turning to the study itself: cDNA was made from DNase-treated RNA using alpha and beta constant primers.

This clonotype was seen a handful of times. Per the germline V gene, CDR1 is SQVTM and CDR2 is ANQGSEA. V shed 4 bases and J shed 3 bases, with 12 bases lying between them. This CDR3 spans 13 amino acids. A single-stranded UMI oligo with SP2 sequence was ligated to cDNA 3' ends. An equimolar mix of RC1.1 and RC1.2 primed the beta chain across TRBC1 and TRBC2. TCRdb processed the UMI-ligation and nested PCR reads anew with MiXCR; each CDR3 protein has one entry. The sample lists approximately 41,000 distinct CDR3 sequences, approximately 15% occurring once. J is TRBJ1-1 and V is TRBV29-1; maybe TRBD1 (6 bases). The sequencing sample was made of PBMCs spiked with cells of the T cell clone KT2. This sequence was found in a human donor. The CDR3 region is CSVAQGLYTEAFF. DNA for the CDR3: TGCAGCGTTGCCCAGGGGTTGTACACTGAAGCTTTCTTT.